The present T cell receptor (beta chain) was sequenced within a study of T cell responses to AZD1222 COVID-19 vaccine. Second-dose intervals of approximately 4 or approximately 12 weeks were pooled. Repertoires were generated with immunoSEQ multiplex PCR, while TCRdb's copy carries only in-frame clones and drops some. The table records about 200,000 clones, approximately 93% of them present only once. Concerning this clone itself: Its antigen is as yet unknown.

Broader study findings: Baseline seropositives among AZD1222 recipients totaled only five to seven.

This CDR3 has 17 amino acids. Trimming shortened V by 4 bases and J by 6 bases, and 22 bases separated the two germline ends. Germline assignment: CDR1 SGHRS and CDR2 YFSETQ. This chain joins TRBV5-1 and TRBJ2-2; D possibly corresponds to TRBD2 (6 bases). Sequenced material: peripheral blood, taken 28 days after the second AZD1222 dose. The receptor was derived from an adult who received the AZD1222 COVID-19 vaccine. As DNA, the CDR3 is TGCGCCAGCAGCCTTGAACTAGCCAGAAGGCGGTCCGGGGAGCTGTTTTTT. Translation gives CASSLELARRRSGELFF.